The 14 T cell receptor beta chains below were found in one sample sequenced in a study of blood T cell repertoires in COVID-19. Measured with immunoSEQ multiplex PCR; TCRdb has only the in-frame clones, and not every one. The sample holds 650,000 to 800,000 clones; about 90% are singletons and the top ten take 0.2% to 0.3%. Material for sequencing was peripheral blood. Receptors were obtained from a woman under 30 with acute or convalescent COVID-19.

The V and J genes are TRBV21-1 and TRBJ1-5; the listed D gene, TRBD1, was not tested against the DNA. TRBV21-1 is a listed pseudogene. The CDR3 length is 14 residues. The CDR3 coding sequence is TGTGCCAGCAACGTCGACAGGATGCCGTTGGCCCAGCATTTT. This translates into CASNVDRMPLAQHF.

The chain has TRBV27 and TRBJ1-6; 7 bases map to TRBD1. Germline V gene lookup returns CDR1 MNHEY and CDR2 SMNVEV (reference sequence). The CDR3 is 14 amino acids. V gave up 6 bases and J gave up 5 bases; unmatched junction bases: 4. The CDR3 nucleotides read TGTGCCAGCAGACCCGGGACAGATAATTCACCCCTCCACTTT. As protein: CASRPGTDNSPLHF.

This clone has just a few counts. J is TRBJ1-6 and V is TRBV19, with D maybe TRBD1 (6 bases). This CDR3 spans 16 amino acids. Germline CDR1 and CDR2: LNHDA and SQIVND (reference sequence). Trimming took 10 bases from V and 9 from J, leaving 25 bases between them. The CDR3 DNA follows: TGTGCCAAATCAGACCCGGTGCAGGGGAGGGGTTCACCCCTCCACTTT. Protein sequence: CAKSDPVQGRGSPLHF.

The gene calls are TRBV6-1 and TRBJ1-2; no clear D gene. V was shortened by 2 bases and J by 3 bases, with 31 bases between the two germline ends. CDR1 and CDR2 from the germline V gene are MNHNS and SASEGT. This CDR3 comprises 21 residues. CDR3 coding DNA: TGTGCCAGCAGTGAAAGTGCCAGCCCAGACTCGAGGTACCTTAAATACTATGGCTACACCTTC. Protein sequence: CASSESASPDSRYLKYYGYTF.

This clone was counted between two and nine times. This sequence joins TRBV5-1 and TRBJ2-7; TRBD2 matches at 9 bases. From germline, CDR1 is SGHRS and CDR2 YFSETQ. J lost 6 bases, V lost 3 bases, and 16 bases had no gene match. The CDR3 runs 17 residues. CDR3 region: CASSWALSGGPPGEQYF. CDR3 coding DNA: TGCGCCAGCAGCTGGGCACTAAGCGGGGGGCCCCCTGGCGAGCAGTACTTC.

This clone was observed once. The chain combines TRBV10-3 with TRBJ1-1; 9 bases match TRBD1. V was clipped by 10 bases and J by 2 bases; unmatched bases: 8. Germline CDR1 is ENHRY and CDR2 is SYGVKD. The CDR3 length is 14 residues. The DNA for the CDR3 is TGTGCCACCTCCGGGACAGGGTTAAACACTGAAGCTTTCTTT. It is translated as CATSGTGLNTEAFF.

Concerning this clone: Within the sample, other DNA sequences also encode this same CDR3. V usage is TRBV7-9 and J usage is TRBJ2-7; D is undetermined. V lost 1 base and J lost 5, with 9 bases in between. The CDR3 has 13 amino acids. The V gene's germline CDR1 is SEHNR and CDR2 FQNEAQ (reference sequence). The CDR3 spells CASSLGASNEQYF. Written as DNA, the CDR3 is TGTGCCAGCAGCTTAGGGGCGAGCAACGAGCAGTACTTC.

This sequence joins TRBV27 and TRBJ1-5; tentative D call: TRBD1 (5 bases). V lost 6 bases and J lost 9, with 15 bases in between. CDR1 and CDR2 from the germline V gene are MNHEY and SMNVEV (reference sequence). The CDR3 covers 13 residues. The CDR3 spells CASSTSQGSPQHF. CDR3 bases: TGTGCCAGCAGCACAAGCCAGGGATCGCCCCAGCATTTT.

V usage is TRBV19 and J usage is TRBJ2-3; TRBD1 agrees at 7 bases. The CDR3 sequence is 15 residues long. The junction had 8 bases not matched to a gene; V was cut back by 2 bases and J by 6 bases. The V gene's germline CDR1 is LNHDA and CDR2 SQIVND (reference sequence). The CDR3 loop reads CASSIRTGPRDTQYF. The CDR3 coding sequence is TGTGCCAGTAGTATAAGGACAGGTCCAAGGGATACGCAGTATTTT.

CDR3 protein: CASEGAGNTIYF. The CDR3 DNA sequence: TGTGCCAGCGAAGGAGCCGGAAACACCATATATTTT. This chain links TRBV6-6 with TRBJ1-3, with D uncertain. V was clipped by 8 bases and J by 4 bases, with 9 bases between them. Germline V CDR1 and CDR2: MNHNY, SVGAGI (reference sequence). The CDR3 consists of 12 residues.

The chain has TRBV9 and TRBJ1-2; D is unclear. From germline, CDR1 is SGDLS and CDR2 YYNGEE. This CDR3 spans 15 amino acids. Trimming removed 4 bases from V and 2 bases from J, with 15 bases in between. CDR3 in DNA: TGTGCCAGCAGCCTCTCGCCCCGGGTAAACTATGGCTACACCTTC. Its translation is CASSLSPRVNYGYTF.

In its sample, this clone was seen once. The chain combines TRBV25-1 with TRBJ1-6; D is perhaps TRBD1 (6 bases). The CDR3 spans 15 residues. V lost 1 base and J lost 7, with 11 bases in between. Germline loops: CDR1 MGHDK, CDR2 SYGVNS. This CDR3 is CASSESWGPNSPLHF. CDR3 nucleotides: TGTGCCAGCAGTGAATCATGGGGGCCCAATTCACCCCTCCACTTT.

The chain employs TRBV3-1 (or the pseudogene TRBV3-2) and TRBJ1-1; D gene ambiguous. There are 14 residues in the CDR3. V was clipped by 0 bases and J by 2 bases, with 7 bases between them. Germline V gives CDR1 LGHDT, CDR2 YNNKEL (reference sequence). CDR3 sequence reads: CASSQDPRNTEAFF. The CDR3 nucleotides are TGTGCCAGCAGCCAAGATCCCAGAAACACTGAAGCTTTCTTT.

The rearrangement uses TRBV7-8 and TRBJ1-2; 8 positions match TRBD1. Looked up from germline, CDR1 is SGHVS and CDR2 is FQNEAQ. The CDR3 is made up of 15 amino acids. The trim removed 4 bases at V and 4 bases at J, leaving 8 bases unmatched. The CDR3 region has the DNA TGTGCCAGCAGCTCCGGACAGGGAGACATCTATGGCTACACCTTC. Protein sequence: CASSSGQGDIYGYTF.